A single sample gave rise to the 26 T cell receptor beta chains below, sequenced in a study of blood T cells in healthy people across ages. Together with a sample-barcoded 5' primer, a J-beta primer mix was included in a second PCR lasting about 7 to 12 cycles. TCRdb ran MiXCR on the 5' RACE reads and lists one entry per CDR3 protein. The sample consists of 850,000 or so distinct CDR3 sequences, more than 25% of them appearing once. Input material: blood. These receptors were taken from a woman of 80 years or more in good health.

V usage is TRBV7-2 and J usage is TRBJ2-3; D is possibly TRBD1 (5 bases). Trimming took 4 bases from V and 4 from J, leaving 15 bases between them. The CDR3 sequence is 15 residues long. Germline CDR1 is SGHTA and CDR2 is FQGNSA. CDR3 sequence: CASSYRTIRADTQYF. The CDR3 DNA follows: TGTGCCAGCAGCTACCGGACAATAAGGGCAGATACGCAGTATTTT.

This clonotype was counted ten times or more. The V and J genes are TRBV12-3 or TRBV12-4 and TRBJ2-5; the D is unclear. The CDR3 runs 14 residues. V lost 2 bases and J 2 bases, leaving 9 bases between the germline ends. This chain's CDR3 is CASSLTRFQETQYF. In nucleotides, the CDR3 is TGTGCCAGCAGTTTAACACGTTTTCAAGAGACCCAGTACTTC.

The chain couples TRBV10-3 to TRBJ2-3; 9 nucleotides line up with TRBD1. This CDR3 has 15 amino acids. Germline values: CDR1 ENHRY, CDR2 SYGVKD. J gave up 3 bases and V 4 bases, and 5 bases lay outside the gene matches. The CDR3 region is CAISAGGQGTDTQYF. CDR3 in DNA: TGTGCCATCAGTGCGGGGGGACAGGGAACAGATACGCAGTATTTT.

This clonotype was observed many times. The V call is TRBV29-1, the J call TRBJ2-7; D is uncertain. The CDR3 totals 11 residues. Per germline, CDR1 SQVTM and CDR2 ANQGSEA. V lost 8 bases and J 3 bases, leaving 11 bases between the germline ends. The CDR3, as DNA: TGCAGCCATGACCCGGTCTACGAGCAGTACTTC. Translated, it gives CSHDPVYEQYF.

This clonotype has more than one count but fewer than ten. The rearrangement uses TRBV5-1 and TRBJ1-1; 7 bases align to TRBD1. V trimming: 4 bases; J trimming: 1 base; junction bases outside the gene matches: 7. Germline V gene sequence: CDR1 SGHRS, CDR2 YFSETQ. CDR3 size: 15 residues. The CDR3 DNA sequence: TGCGCCAGCAGCGCAGGGACAGCCGGGAACACTGAAGCTTTCTTT. This codes for CASSAGTAGNTEAFF.

This clonotype showed up many times. The rearrangement uses TRBV20-1 and TRBJ2-5, with 7 bases lining up with TRBD1. The J call may be faulty, since TRBJ2-7 better matches the DNA end. This CDR3 is built from 11 residues. The germline V gene has CDR1 DFQATT and CDR2 SNEGSKA (reference sequence). In nucleotides, the CDR3 is TGCAGTGCGAGACAGGGCCACGAGCAGTACTTC. Residues: CSARQGHEQYF.

This clonotype was observed a few times. The V and J genes are TRBV5-6 and TRBJ1-2, with 8 bases matching TRBD1. The V segment lost 6 bases and the J segment 6 bases; nucleotides outside the gene matches: 7. Germline assignment: CDR1 SGHDT and CDR2 YYEEEE. CDR3 length equals 13 residues. The CDR3 coding sequence is TGTGCCAGCAACGGACAGGGCGGGCATGGCTACACCTTC. It specifies CASNGQGGHGYTF.

This clonotype was counted between two and nine times. The chain joins TRBV12-3 or TRBV12-4 to TRBJ1-2; D possibly corresponds to TRBD1 (5 bases). Trimming took off 1 base at V and 7 bases at J, with 13 bases between the two ends. There are 14 residues in the CDR3. The DNA of the CDR3 is TGTGCCAGCAGTTTAGGGGTGGGGACGGGTGGCTACACCTTC. Translation: CASSLGVGTGGYTF.

This clonotype occurred a few times. This clone may be a read error of a much larger clone one base away. The chain links TRBV25-1 to TRBJ2-5, with D possibly matching TRBD1 (5 bases). Germline lookup yields CDR1 MGHDK and CDR2 SYGVNS. The CDR3 covers 15 residues. The V end lost 1 base, the J end lost 11 bases, and 20 bases lay between the germline ends. For the CDR3, the DNA is TGTGCCAGCAGTGAATCAGGGCTTACCTACAATGAGCAGTACTTC. Translating it yields CASSESGLTYNEQYF.

The genes are TRBV2 and TRBJ1-1; 10 nucleotides line up with TRBD1. CDR3 length: 13 residues. J was trimmed by 2 bases and V by 11 bases; bases with no gene match: 5. Germline V CDR1 and CDR2: SNHLY, FYNNEI. CDR3 in DNA: TGTGCCGGAAGACAGGGGGCAAACACTGAAGCTTTCTTT. Protein sequence: CAGRQGANTEAFF. The whole variable domain, filled in from reference TRBV2 and TRBJ1-1, reads EPEVTQTPSHQVTQMGQEVILRCVPISNHLYFYWYRQILGQKVEFLVSFYNNEISEKSEIFDDQFSVERPDGSNFTLKIRSTKLEDSAMYFCAGRQGANTEAFFGQGTRLTVV.

This chain uses TRBV18 with TRBJ2-3; D may be TRBD2 (6 bases). The germline V gene has CDR1 KGHSH and CDR2 LQKENI. V was shortened by 2 bases and J by 4 bases, with 13 bases between the two germline ends. The CDR3 extends over 15 amino acids. The CDR3 bases are TGTGCCAGCTCACCAATCCCGGGCGGGGCAGATACGCAGTATTTT. Translation gives CASSPIPGGADTQYF.

The CDR3 DNA reads TGTGCCAGTAGTAGGGACAGGGAAATTCGGTCACCCCTCCACTTT. This codes for CASSRDREIRSPLHF. The chain couples TRBV19 to TRBJ1-6, with 9 bases fitting TRBD1. CDR1 is LNHDA, CDR2 SQIVND, per germline (reference sequence). With V trimmed by 4 bases and J by 10 bases, 8 bases remained unmatched. The CDR3 contains 15 residues.

This sequence joins TRBV5-1 and TRBJ2-2, with D unresolved. The length of the CDR3 is 12 residues. Trimming took off 4 bases at V and 5 bases at J, with 6 bases between the two ends. Germline loops: CDR1 SGHRS, CDR2 YFSETQ. The CDR3 nucleotides are TGCGCCAGCAGCGCAGGAACCGGGGAGCTGTTTTTT. Protein sequence: CASSAGTGELFF.

Worth noting for this clonotype: Given a much more abundant clone one base away, this may be a read error. The rearrangement joins TRBV7-9 to TRBJ2-5; D is perhaps TRBD2 (6 bases). This CDR3 has 15 residues. V was cut by 3 bases and J by 11 bases, with 22 bases left in between. The germline V gene has CDR1 SEHNR and CDR2 FQNEAQ (reference sequence). The CDR3 DNA reads as TGTGCCAGCAGCTTCCTACCGGGACTGGCTAATGAGCAGTACTTC. It is translated as CASSFLPGLANEQYF. Complete variable domain (other parts from reference TRBV7-9 and TRBJ2-5): DTGVSQNPRHKITKRGQNVTFRCDPISEHNRLYWYRQTLGQGPEFLTYFQNEAQLEKSRLLSDRFSAERPKGSFSTLEIQRTEQGDSAMYLCASSFLPGLANEQYFGPGTRLLVL.

A word on this clonotype: A read error may explain this, as a much larger clone is one base away. This chain connects TRBV5-1 to TRBJ2-7, with a weak D call TRBD2 (6 bases). This CDR3 comprises 16 residues. Germline V lookup: CDR1 SGHRS, CDR2 YFSETQ. The V gene lost 3 bases and the J gene lost 0 bases, with 16 bases spanning the gap. CDR3 residues: CASSSDVVGGSYEQYF. As DNA, the CDR3 is TGCGCCAGCAGCTCGGATGTGGTGGGGGGCTCCTACGAGCAGTACTTC.

The V gene is TRBV5-1, the J gene TRBJ2-3; perhaps D is TRBD1 or TRBD2 (5 bases each). Germline loops: CDR1 SGHRS, CDR2 YFSETQ. The CDR3 is made up of 14 amino acids. Trimming removed 4 bases at V and 4 bases at J, with 13 bases between. This CDR3 reads CASSEGPSSDTQYF. CDR3 DNA sequence: TGCGCCAGCAGCGAGGGACCCAGCTCAGATACGCAGTATTTT.

The rearrangement uses TRBV2 and TRBJ2-3; no firm D call. The germline CDR1 and CDR2 sequences are SNHLY and FYNNEI. Deletions cut 1 base from V and 1 base from J, with 9 bases between. This CDR3 contains 15 residues. The CDR3 nucleotides read TGTGCCAGCAGTGAAGGACCGCTGGGCACAGATACGCAGTATTTT. It translates to CASSEGPLGTDTQYF.

To note about this clonotype: Germline and junction disagree at one end, which may indicate a read error. This chain uses TRBV12-3 or TRBV12-4 with TRBJ2-3, with D uncertain. This CDR3 spans 14 amino acids. As DNA, the CDR3 is TGTGCCAGCAGTTTAGGCAGGAGCGCAGATGCGCAATATTTT. As protein: CASSLGRSADAQYF.

Turning to this clonotype: A read error may explain this, as a much larger clone is one base away. The CDR3 DNA reads as TGTGCCGGCAGCTCCACAGGGGGGGGCAACACTGAAGCTTTCTTT. Its translation is CAGSSTGGGNTEAFF. The genes are TRBV7-9 and TRBJ1-1; 8 nucleotides agree with TRBD1. The CDR3 extends over 15 amino acids. CDR1 and CDR2 (germline): SEHNR, FQNEAQ (reference sequence).

This clonotype was observed many times. The J gene is TRBJ2-7, the V gene TRBV28; 8 nucleotides agree with TRBD2. After removal of 10 bases from V and 0 bases from J, the junction contained 11 bases not matched to a gene. This CDR3 has 15 amino acids. Germline V gene data show CDR1 as MDHEN and CDR2 as SYDVKM. The CDR3 protein is CATRPGGGPSYEQYF. DNA for the CDR3: TGTGCCACCCGCCCCGGCGGGGGGCCCTCCTACGAGCAGTACTTC. The full variable domain, its missing parts supplied by reference TRBV28 and TRBJ2-7, is DVKVTQSSRYLVKRTGEKVFLECVQDMDHENMFWYRQDPGLGLRLIYFSYDVKMKEKGDIPEGYSVSREKKERFSLILESASTNQTSMYLCATRPGGGPSYEQYFGPGTRLTVT.

This clonotype was recorded a few times. Given a much more abundant clone one base away, this may be a read error. The CDR3 reads CACSSGTGGSNEQFF. CDR3 sequence (DNA): TGTGCCTGCAGTTCCGGGACAGGGGGTTCCAATGAGCAGTTCTTC. The rearrangement uses TRBV6-5 and TRBJ2-1; TRBD1 matches 11 bases. CDR3 length equals 15 residues. Germline V CDR1 and CDR2: MNHEY, SVGAGI.

This clonotype was seen repeatedly, ten times or more. V is TRBV20-1 and J is TRBJ2-5, with 8 bases matching TRBD1. Unmatched junction bases numbered 11, after V lost 6 bases and J lost 5 bases. Germline V gene data show CDR1 as DFQATT and CDR2 as SNEGSKA (reference sequence). The CDR3 runs 14 residues. The DNA of the CDR3 is TGCAGTGCGTTACTCGGACAGGGTGGCGAGACCCAGTACTTC. Translation gives CSALLGQGGETQYF.

The rearrangement joins TRBV7-2 to TRBJ2-1; D is possibly TRBD2 (6 bases). Trimming cost V 5 bases and J 5 bases, with 16 bases left between them. Looked up from germline, CDR1 is SGHTA and CDR2 is FQGNSA. CDR3 length: 15 amino acids. The CDR3 protein is CASSALAVGDNEQFF. The CDR3 bases are TGTGCCAGCAGCGCCTTAGCGGTCGGGGACAATGAGCAGTTCTTC. The whole variable domain, filled in from reference TRBV7-2 and TRBJ2-1, reads GAGVSQSPSNKVTEKGKDVELRCDPISGHTALYWYRQSLGQGLEFLIYFQGNSAPDKSGLPSDRFSAERTGGSVSTLTIQRTQQEDSAVYLCASSALAVGDNEQFFGPGTRLTVL.

This clonotype has at least ten counts. The chain employs TRBV12-3 or TRBV12-4 and TRBJ2-3; 7 positions match TRBD1. The CDR3 has 15 amino acids. V shed 5 bases and J 3 bases; nucleotides not matched to a gene: 8. Here the CDR3 DNA reads TGTGCCAGCAGTCTAAGACAGGGAAGAACAGATACGCAGTATTTT. This translates into CASSLRQGRTDTQYF.

Of note for this clonotype: One base away lies a much larger clone, so this may be a sequencing read error. The chain joins TRBV21-1 to TRBJ2-6; the table calls TRBD1, which could not be checked here. TRBV21-1 is shown as a pseudogene. This CDR3 has 15 amino acids. CDR3 in amino acids: CASGRPGTGANVLTF. The CDR3 region has the DNA TGTGCCAGCGGCAGGCCCGGGACCGGGGCCAACGTCCTGACTTTC.

There are many counts of this clonotype. The chain employs TRBV28 and TRBJ2-6; the D gene is possibly TRBD1 (5 bases). The CDR3 consists of 15 residues. CDR1 and CDR2 (germline): MDHEN, SYDVKM. V shed 5 bases and J shed 4 bases, with 12 bases lying between them. The CDR3 nucleotides read TGTGCCAGCAGTGGGCAGGGATACGGGGCCAACGTCCTGACTTTC. Its protein is CASSGQGYGANVLTF.